This TCR beta chain was identified in a study of blood T cells in healthy people across ages. Points from the study as a whole: More naive CD4+ cells and higher diversity were found in long-lived than in aged donors. The percentage of naive T cells correlated strongly with TCR beta diversity. The unknown donor CMV status may have confounded expanded clonotype changes.

It was with a sample-barcoded 5' primer and a J-beta primer mix that a second PCR of roughly 6 to 12 cycles was run. MiXCR, applied by TCRdb to the 5' RACE reads, yields one record per CDR3 protein. The repertoire holds fewer than 2,000,000 distinct CDR3 sequences, with 30% to 40% as singletons. The authors isolated at least 6 million PBMCs per sample. Deletions cut 3 bases from V and 6 bases from J, with 13 bases between. The CDR3 length is 13 residues. From germline, CDR1 is DFQATT and CDR2 SNEGSKA (reference sequence). With respect to this clonotype: What it recognizes is unknown.

The chain uses TRBV20-1 and TRBJ2-3; no clear D. This TCR derives from a woman between 25 and 40 years old in good health. Sequenced input: blood. CDR3 region: CSASWALGDTQYF. The CDR3 coding sequence is TGCAGTGCTAGTTGGGCTTTGGGTGATACGCAGTATTTT.